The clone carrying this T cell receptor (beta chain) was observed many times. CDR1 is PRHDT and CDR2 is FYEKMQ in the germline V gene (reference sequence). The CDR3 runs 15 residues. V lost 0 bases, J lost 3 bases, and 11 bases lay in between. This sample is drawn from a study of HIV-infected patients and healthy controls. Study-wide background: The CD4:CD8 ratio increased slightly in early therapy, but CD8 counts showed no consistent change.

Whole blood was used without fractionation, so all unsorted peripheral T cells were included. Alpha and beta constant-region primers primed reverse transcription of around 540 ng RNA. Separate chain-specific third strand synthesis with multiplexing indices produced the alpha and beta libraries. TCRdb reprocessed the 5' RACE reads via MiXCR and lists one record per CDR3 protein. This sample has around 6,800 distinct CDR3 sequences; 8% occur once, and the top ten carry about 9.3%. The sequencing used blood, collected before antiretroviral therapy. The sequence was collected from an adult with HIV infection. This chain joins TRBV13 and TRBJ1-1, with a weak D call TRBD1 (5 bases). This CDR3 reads CASSLGGVGDTEAFF. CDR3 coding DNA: TGTGCCAGCAGCTTAGGGGGGGTCGGAGACACTGAAGCTTTCTTT.